Each of the 25 T cell receptor beta chains below was sequenced from the same sample in a study of Ad26.COV2.S vaccination and SARS-CoV-2 variants. The treatment here: around 19 received Ad26.COV2.S at low or high dose, single or two shots; several received placebo; per-sample allocation not given. Day 63 after the first vaccine or placebo injection was the time point for sampling. Produced via immunoSEQ multiplex PCR; TCRdb's table is partial and in-frame only. This table has about 480,000 clones, 87% appearing once. The specimen comprised peripheral blood, sampled in a trial of Ad26.COV2.S vaccine versus placebo. These TCRs come from a person between 18 and 65 years old who received the Ad26.COV2.S COVID-19 vaccine or a placebo.

The chain couples TRBV6-5 to TRBJ1-6; tentative D call: TRBD1 (5 bases). This CDR3 comprises 14 residues. V gave up 7 bases and J gave up 8 bases, with 15 bases separating them. Germline CDR1 MNHEY, CDR2 SVGAGI. The CDR3, as DNA: TGTGCCAGCATCCCGGCAGGGTATTATTCACCCCTCCACTTT. Amino acids: CASIPAGYYSPLHF.

The chain carries TRBV4-3 and TRBJ2-7, with D unresolved. The CDR3 totals 17 residues. Per the germline V gene, CDR1 is LGHNA and CDR2 is YSLEER. Trimming removed 4 bases from V and 3 bases from J, with 22 bases in between. The CDR3 loop is CASSLQRGARNLYEQYF. CDR3 coding DNA: TGCGCCAGCAGCCTCCAACGAGGTGCGCGGAACCTCTACGAGCAGTACTTC.

This chain joins TRBV7-8 and TRBJ2-7; D remains ambiguous. V was trimmed by 3 bases and J by 0 bases, leaving 15 bases between them. The CDR3 is made up of 16 amino acids. Looked up from germline, CDR1 is SGHVS and CDR2 is FQNEAQ. The CDR3 spells CASSFEVDAHSYEQYF. The DNA of the CDR3 is TGTGCCAGCAGCTTCGAAGTGGATGCACACTCCTACGAGCAGTACTTC.

V is TRBV14 and J is TRBJ2-7; the match to TRBD2 covers 8 bases. After removal of 2 bases from V and 2 bases from J, the junction contained 20 bases not matched to a gene. The CDR3 is 20 amino acids. The germline V gene encodes CDR1 SGHDN and CDR2 FVKESK. CDR3 nucleotide sequence: TGTGCCAGCAGCCAAAGTATGCGGGAGGTCCCATATAAGGGAACCTACGAGCAGTACTTC. Its protein is CASSQSMREVPYKGTYEQYF.

The chain joins TRBV7-2 to TRBJ2-3, with D possibly TRBD2 on 5 matching bases. From germline, CDR1 is SGHTA and CDR2 FQGNSA. The CDR3 is made up of 14 amino acids. Trimming took off 3 bases at V and 2 bases at J, with 9 bases between the two ends. The CDR3 nucleotides are TGTGCCAGCAGCTTCGGGATAGTCACAGATACGCAGTATTTT. Protein: CASSFGIVTDTQYF.

The gene calls are TRBV9 and TRBJ1-6; 9 nucleotides agree with TRBD1. CDR1 SGDLS and CDR2 YYNGEE come from the germline V gene. The CDR3 loop spans 15 amino acids. V shed 3 bases and J 5 bases; nucleotides not matched to a gene: 3. The CDR3 sequence is CASSGGQGNNSPLHF. CDR3 DNA sequence: TGTGCCAGCAGCGGGGGACAGGGAAATAATTCACCCCTCCACTTT.

The CDR3 nucleotides read TGTGCCAGCAGTTTCCGACAGGGTAATAGGAACACTGAAGCTTTCTTT. This translates into CASSFRQGNRNTEAFF. The chain is built from TRBV27 and TRBJ1-1; 7 bases agree with TRBD1. The V gene end was trimmed by 3 bases and the J gene end by 1 base; junction bases not matched to a gene: 8. From germline, CDR1 is MNHEY and CDR2 SMNVEV (reference sequence). The CDR3 extends over 16 amino acids.

The V call is TRBV4-3, the J call TRBJ1-2, with D possibly matching TRBD1 (5 bases). V lost 0 bases to trimming and J lost 6 bases, with 11 bases between them. The CDR3 covers 14 residues. Germline lookup yields CDR1 LGHNA and CDR2 YSLEER. In DNA form, the CDR3 reads TGCGCCAGCAGCCAAGATAGGGGCCGTGATGGCTACACCTTC. Protein product: CASSQDRGRDGYTF.

The chain carries TRBV24-1 and TRBJ2-1; possibly TRBD2 for D (5 bases). Germline CDR1 reads KGHDR; CDR2 reads SFDVKD. The CDR3 covers 14 residues. Trimming pared 2 bases from V and 9 bases from J, leaving 13 bases between. The DNA of the CDR3 is TGTGCCACCAGTGATTCCCTCCGGGAAACTGAGCAGTTCTTC. Translation: CATSDSLRETEQFF.

The V and J genes are TRBV3-1 (or the pseudogene TRBV3-2) and TRBJ2-7; no clear D gene. Germline V lookup: CDR1 LGHDT, CDR2 YNNKEL (reference sequence). Trimming stripped 5 bases from V and 4 bases from J, with 9 bases between. The CDR3 is 12 amino acids. Here the CDR3 DNA reads TGTGCCAGCAGCGTAACGGTGTACGAGCAGTACTTC. This encodes CASSVTVYEQYF.

This clone appeared a few times. Other DNA sequences in this specimen translate into the identical CDR3. The CDR3 region is CASSPGGSGNTIYF. CDR3 sequence (DNA): TGTGCCAGCAGCCCCGGGGGCTCTGGAAACACCATATATTTT. V and J are TRBV5-4 and TRBJ1-3, with D tentatively TRBD1 (5 bases). Germline V CDR1 and CDR2: SGHNT, YYREEE (reference sequence). The V gene lost 4 bases and the J gene lost 0 bases, with 8 bases spanning the gap. The CDR3 has 14 residues.

This clone was observed a few times. This sequence joins TRBV6-1 and TRBJ1-5; the match to TRBD1 covers 9 bases. From germline, CDR1 is MNHNS and CDR2 SASEGT. Trimming took 3 bases from V and 0 from J; bases not matched to a gene: 9. The length of the CDR3 is 18 residues. DNA of the CDR3: TGTGCCAGCAGTGACCCACTCGGGACAGGGATTAGCAATCAGCCCCAGCATTTT. Translating gives CASSDPLGTGISNQPQHF.

The genes are TRBV9 and TRBJ2-1, with 10 nucleotides matching TRBD2. V shed 0 bases and J 5 bases; nucleotides not matched to a gene: 2. Germline CDR1 and CDR2: SGDLS and YYNGEE. CDR3 size: 15 residues. CDR3 coding DNA: TGTGCCAGCAGCGTAGTAGCGGGAGGAAACAATGAGCAGTTCTTC. Its protein product is CASSVVAGGNNEQFF.

The chain links TRBV29-1 to TRBJ2-1; 8 bases map to TRBD2. With V trimmed by 7 bases and J by 8 bases, 10 bases remained unmatched. Germline lookup yields CDR1 SQVTM and CDR2 ANQGSEA. The CDR3 is 13 amino acids. CDR3: CSGGLGNSYEQFF. The CDR3, as DNA: TGCAGCGGGGGACTAGGGAATTCGTATGAGCAGTTCTTC.

This clone has just one count. The chain carries TRBV2 and TRBJ2-1, with 7 bases matching TRBD2. Germline CDR1 and CDR2: SNHLY and FYNNEI. The V and J ends lost 6 bases and 2 bases, in that order; junction bases with no gene match: 7. CDR3 length: 15 amino acids. DNA for the CDR3: TGTGCCAGCAGGCCGGGAGGCGGGACCTACAATGAGCAGTTCTTC. It translates to CASRPGGGTYNEQFF.

The chain carries TRBV6-5 and TRBJ1-1; weak D call: TRBD1 (5 bases). This CDR3 has 14 residues. Germline-derived CDR1 and CDR2 are MNHEY and SVGAGI. V was pared by 10 bases and J by 2 bases, with 17 bases between. This chain's CDR3 is CAIRAAGQNTEAFF. CDR3 sequence (DNA): TGTGCCATAAGGGCGGCAGGGCAAAACACTGAAGCTTTCTTT.

The J gene is TRBJ1-3, the V gene TRBV7-8; D not resolved. Germline V gene sequence: CDR1 SGHVS, CDR2 FQNEAQ. The CDR3 totals 15 residues. Trimming removed 1 base from V and 3 bases from J, with 10 bases in between. CDR3 nucleotides: TGTGCCAGCAGCTTAGGACTGATCATTGGAAACACCATATATTTT. Its translation: CASSLGLIIGNTIYF.

The J gene is TRBJ2-1, the V gene TRBV28; D may be TRBD1 (7 bases). CDR1 is MDHEN, CDR2 SYDVKM, per germline. The CDR3 consists of 14 residues. The V end was cut by 7 bases, the J end by 5 bases, with 15 bases between. The CDR3 sequence is CASTLQGGDNEQFF. The DNA of the CDR3 is TGTGCCAGCACCCTCCAGGGGGGAGACAATGAGCAGTTCTTC.

The chain recombines TRBV7-2 with TRBJ1-6, with D possibly being TRBD1 (6 bases). CDR3 length: 14 amino acids. CDR1 SGHTA and CDR2 FQGNSA come from the germline V gene. Trimming stripped 6 bases from V and 6 bases from J, with 12 bases between. As DNA, the CDR3 is TGTGCCAGCAGTTTACAGGGTCGTAATTCACCCCTCCACTTT. This gives the protein CASSLQGRNSPLHF.

This sequence joins TRBV29-1 and TRBJ2-7; 10 bases line up with TRBD2. The CDR3 totals 13 residues. Unmatched junction bases numbered 1, after V lost 2 bases and J lost 3 bases. Germline V CDR1 and CDR2: SQVTM, ANQGSEA. The CDR3 region is CSVEIAGGYEQYF. CDR3 in DNA: TGCAGCGTTGAAATAGCGGGAGGCTACGAGCAGTACTTC.

The J gene is TRBJ1-5, the V gene TRBV28, with TRBD1 matching over 10 bases. The V gene end was trimmed by 5 bases and the J gene end by 7 bases; junction bases not matched to a gene: 14. The CDR3 spans 17 residues. Germline values: CDR1 MDHEN, CDR2 SYDVKM. CDR3 in DNA: TGTGCCAGCAGTATCCCGCCCCGACAGGGGGCGGACCAGCCCCAGCATTTT. This codes for CASSIPPRQGADQPQHF.

The chain recombines TRBV5-1 with TRBJ2-3, with a possible D match to TRBD2 (5 bases). The germline V gene has CDR1 SGHRS and CDR2 YFSETQ. With 1 base removed from V and 0 bases from J, the gap between germline ends came to 9 bases. CDR3 length: 15 amino acids. The CDR3, as DNA: TGCGCCAGCAGCTTGCAACGGGAAAGCACAGATACGCAGTATTTT. It translates to CASSLQRESTDTQYF. The entire variable domain, with the rest obtained from reference TRBV5-1 and TRBJ2-3, is as follows: KAGVTQTPRYLIKTRGQQVTLSCSPISGHRSVSWYQQTPGQGLQFLFEYFSETQRNKGNFPGRFSGRQFSNSRSEMNVSTLELGDSALYLCASSLQRESTDTQYFGPGTRLTVL.

This clone has just one count. The V gene is TRBV27, the J gene TRBJ1-4, with D possibly being TRBD1 (5 bases). The CDR3 spans 14 residues. The germline V gene encodes CDR1 MNHEY and CDR2 SMNVEV (reference sequence). V lost 3 bases and J lost 4, with 9 bases in between. The CDR3 coding sequence is TGTGCCAGCAGTTTTCGGGGGAATAATGAAAAACTGTTTTTT. As protein: CASSFRGNNEKLFF.

This clone was found a few times. J is TRBJ1-1 and V is TRBV9, with no clear D. The CDR3 has 13 amino acids. V lost 1 base and J 3 bases, leaving 7 bases between the germline ends. Per germline, CDR1 SGDLS and CDR2 YYNGEE. CDR3 residues: CASSVFTDTEAFF. The CDR3 DNA follows: TGTGCCAGCAGCGTATTCACGGACACTGAAGCTTTCTTT. The full variable domain, in which reference TRBV9 and TRBJ1-1 provide the parts outside the CDR3, is DSGVTQTPKHLITATGQRVTLRCSPRSGDLSVYWYQQSLDQGLQFLIQYYNGEERAKGNILERFSAQQFPDLHSELNLSSLELGDSALYFCASSVFTDTEAFFGQGTRLTVV.

This rearrangement joins TRBV19 to TRBJ2-5; 9 bases align to TRBD2. The CDR3 has 14 amino acids. CDR1 LNHDA and CDR2 SQIVND come from the germline V gene (reference sequence). With V trimmed by 2 bases and J by 4 bases, 2 bases remained unmatched. In nucleotides, the CDR3 is TGTGCCAGTAGTATACTAGCGGGAAGAGAGACCCAGTACTTC. It codes for CASSILAGRETQYF.